These 2 T cell receptor beta chains were sequenced from one sample in a study of PD-1 blockade in classical Hodgkin lymphoma. TCRdb's copy holds only in-frame clones and misses some; the assay was immunoSEQ multiplex PCR. The sample comprises 20,000 or so clones, approximately 79% of which are singletons, and 6.2% rests with the top ten. Time point: cycle 4 day 1 (C4D1), after around six weeks of nivolumab. There was relapse after autologous stem cell transplantation in every patient, and there was variation in brentuximab vedotin exposure. This specimen was peripheral blood mononuclear cells (PBMCs), taken before the fourth cycle of nivolumab. Every receptor here comes from a human donor with classical Hodgkin lymphoma.

The chain is built from TRBV4-1 and TRBJ2-7; TRBD2 matches 10 bases. This CDR3 region has 15 residues. J was trimmed by 2 bases and V by 1 base; bases with no gene match: 2. The V gene's germline CDR1 is MGHRA and CDR2 YSYEKL. CDR3 sequence: CASSQGLAGAYEQYF. The CDR3 bases are TGCGCCAGCAGCCAAGGCCTAGCGGGAGCCTACGAGCAGTACTTC.

This clone was seen only a few times. The rearrangement joins TRBV28 to TRBJ2-3; tentatively, D is TRBD2 (6 bases). The V and J ends lost 2 bases and 6 bases respectively, with 9 bases between them. Per germline, CDR1 MDHEN and CDR2 SYDVKM. The CDR3 runs to 13 residues. As DNA, the CDR3 is TGTGCCAGCAGTTTAGGAGGGGCCGATACGCAGTATTTT. It encodes CASSLGGADTQYF.